Detailed here is one T cell receptor beta chain. No antigen is known for it. The data belong to a study of T-cell reconstitution after alpha-beta-depleted transplantation in children. General study results and limits: Reports say that about two months after transplant, the alpha-beta T cells came out of several hundred graft clones that had expanded. T-cell counts and diversity at one year following transplant were attributed mainly to newly produced T cells. Elevated TCRbeta diversity at day 60 was traced, in some patients, to surviving recipient T cells and thymic progenitors.

Germline assignment: CDR1 DFQATT and CDR2 SNEGSKA (reference sequence). The CDR3 covers 13 residues. The V and J ends lost 3 bases and 1 base respectively, with 10 bases between them. Unique molecular identifiers were incorporated during preparation of the TCRbeta library. MiXCR, run by TCRdb on the PCR reads, gives a single entry per CDR3 protein. The sample carries 120,000 to 150,000 distinct CDR3 sequences, about 9% recorded once. The material sequenced was PBMCs, mostly from graft donor cells, taken 180 days after TCRalphabeta/CD19-depleted stem cell transplant. The chain joins TRBV20-1 to TRBJ2-7; D ambiguous. This clonotype was sampled from a female patient younger than 10 who had a stem cell transplant for congenital amegakaryocytic thrombocytopenia, so the T cells may come from the graft donor. CDR3: CSARNGVSYEQYF. The CDR3 nucleotides read TGCAGTGCTAGGAACGGCGTATCCTACGAGCAGTACTTC.